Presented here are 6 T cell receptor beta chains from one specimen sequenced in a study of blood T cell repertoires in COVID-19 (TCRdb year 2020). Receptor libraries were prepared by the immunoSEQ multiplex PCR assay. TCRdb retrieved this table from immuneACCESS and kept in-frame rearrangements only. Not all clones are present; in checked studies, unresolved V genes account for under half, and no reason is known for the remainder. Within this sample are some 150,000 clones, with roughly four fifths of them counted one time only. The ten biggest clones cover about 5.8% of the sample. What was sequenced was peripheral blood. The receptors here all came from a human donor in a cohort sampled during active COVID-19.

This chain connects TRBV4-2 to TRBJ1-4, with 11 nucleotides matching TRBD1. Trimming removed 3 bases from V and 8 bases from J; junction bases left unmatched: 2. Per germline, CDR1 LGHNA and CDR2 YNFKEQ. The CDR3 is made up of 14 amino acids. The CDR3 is CASSQGQGGEKLFF. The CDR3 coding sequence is TGTGCCAGCAGCCAGGGACAGGGGGGGGAAAAACTGTTTTTT.

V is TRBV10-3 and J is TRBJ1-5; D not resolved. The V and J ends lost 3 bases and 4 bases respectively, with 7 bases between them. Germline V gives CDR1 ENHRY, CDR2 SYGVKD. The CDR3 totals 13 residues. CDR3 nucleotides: TGTGCCATCAGTGACGAGGGAAATCAGCCCCAGCATTTT. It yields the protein CAISDEGNQPQHF.

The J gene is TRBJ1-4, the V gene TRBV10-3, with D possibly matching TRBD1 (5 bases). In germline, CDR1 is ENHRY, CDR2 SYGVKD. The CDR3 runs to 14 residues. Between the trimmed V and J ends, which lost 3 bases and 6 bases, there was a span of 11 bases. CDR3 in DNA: TGTGCCATCAGTGATCAGGGTAGGGATGAAAAACTGTTTTTT. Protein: CAISDQGRDEKLFF.

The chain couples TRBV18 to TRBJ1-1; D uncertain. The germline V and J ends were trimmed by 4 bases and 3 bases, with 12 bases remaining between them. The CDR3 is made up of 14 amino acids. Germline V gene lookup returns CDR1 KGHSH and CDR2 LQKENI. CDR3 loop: CASSRGSLDTEAFF. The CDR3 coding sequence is TGTGCCAGCTCACGTGGGAGCCTGGACACTGAAGCTTTCTTT.

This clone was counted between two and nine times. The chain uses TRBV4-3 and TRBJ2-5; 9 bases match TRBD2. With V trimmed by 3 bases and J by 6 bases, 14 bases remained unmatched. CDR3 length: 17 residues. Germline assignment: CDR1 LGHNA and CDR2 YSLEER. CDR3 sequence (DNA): TGCGCCAGCAGCCAGAGACGTAGCGGGGGAGTAAGTAAGACCCAGTACTTC. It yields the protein CASSQRRSGGVSKTQYF.

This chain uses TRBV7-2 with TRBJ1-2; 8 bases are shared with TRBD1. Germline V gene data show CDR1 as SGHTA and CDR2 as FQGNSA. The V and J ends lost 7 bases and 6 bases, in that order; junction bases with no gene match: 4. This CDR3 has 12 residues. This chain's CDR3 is CASTRQGNGYTF. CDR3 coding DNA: TGTGCCAGCACCAGACAGGGGAATGGCTACACCTTC. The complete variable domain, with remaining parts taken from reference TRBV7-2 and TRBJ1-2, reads GAGVSQSPSNKVTEKGKDVELRCDPISGHTALYWYRQSLGQGLEFLIYFQGNSAPDKSGLPSDRFSAERTGGSVSTLTIQRTQQEDSAVYLCASTRQGNGYTFGSGTRLTVV.